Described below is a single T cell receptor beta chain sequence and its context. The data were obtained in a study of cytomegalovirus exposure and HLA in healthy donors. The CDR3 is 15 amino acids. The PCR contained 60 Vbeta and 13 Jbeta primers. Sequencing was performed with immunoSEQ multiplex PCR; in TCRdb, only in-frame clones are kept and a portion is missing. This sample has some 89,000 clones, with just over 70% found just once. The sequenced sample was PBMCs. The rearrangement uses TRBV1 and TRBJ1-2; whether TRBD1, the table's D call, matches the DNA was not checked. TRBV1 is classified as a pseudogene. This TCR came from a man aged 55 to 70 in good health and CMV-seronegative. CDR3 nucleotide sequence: TGCACCAGCAGCCTGCTCGCCGGGACACGGTATGGCTACACCTTC. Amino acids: CTSSLLAGTRYGYTF.